The rows below give T cell receptor beta chains drawn from one sample of a study of PD-L1 blockade in urothelial cancer. Method: immunoSEQ multiplex PCR; TCRdb's copy keeps in-frame clones and lacks some. The sample lists about 100,000 clones, about 89% occurring once. The sequencing used PBMCs, collected around atezolizumab (anti-PD-L1) treatment. The receptors come from a woman older than 75 with urothelial cancer. Both conserved end residues are part of each CDR3. D genes are given only for firm matches. Size is stated for part of the rows, as once, few or many counts, or as a class when the clone is expanded.

D,V,J,size,DNA,CDR3
NA,TRBV9,TRBJ2-1,NA,TGTGCCAGCAGCGTATCCGAGGTTAGCTTAAGTGAGCAGTTCTTC,CASSVSEVSLSEQFF
NA,TRBV28,TRBJ2-1,NA,TGTGCCATCCTAGGAGAGTATTACAATGAGCAGTTCTTC,CAILGEYYNEQFF
TRBD1,TRBV11-2,TRBJ2-7,NA,TGTGCCAGCAGCCCACGGGGGACAGGGTTTTACGAGCAGTACTTC,CASSPRGTGFYEQYF
TRBD1,TRBV19,TRBJ2-7,NA,TGTGCCAGCACTCAGGGACAGGGGGAAGGTGAAGAGCAGTACTTC,CASTQGQGEGEEQYF
NA,TRBV25-1,TRBJ2-2,NA,TGTGCCAGCAGTGTGCTCCCGCCGAGCACCGGGGAGCTGTTTTTT,CASSVLPPSTGELFF
NA,TRBV29-1,TRBJ1-1,few,TGCAGCGTGAGGGGGACACTGAACACTGAAGCTTTCTTT,CSVRGTLNTEAFF
NA,TRBV6-1,TRBJ1-3,NA,TGTGCCAGCAGTGAGCAGGGAAGCTCTGGAAACACCATATATTTT,CASSEQGSSGNTIYF
NA,TRBV6-5,TRBJ2-1,once,TGTGCCAGCAAATCGGGACTCACAAGTGGCGAGCAGTTCTTC,CASKSGLTSGEQFF
NA,TRBV6-6,TRBJ1-1,NA,TGTGCCAGCAGTTGGCGGGGGGAGAGTGAAGCTTTCTTT,CASSWRGESEAFF
NA,TRBV4-2,TRBJ1-5,NA,TGTGCCAGCAGCCAAGAGGCGGATAGCAATCAGCCCCAGCATTTT,CASSQEADSNQPQHF
NA,TRBV9,TRBJ2-1,NA,TGTGCCAGCAGCGTAGGGACTGCCAATGAGCAGTTCTTC,CASSVGTANEQFF
NA,TRBV19,TRBJ1-1,NA,TGTGCCAGTAGTAGGGGGGGGGAGGGTATGAACACTGAAGCTTTCTTT,CASSRGGEGMNTEAFF
TRBD2,TRBV10-1,TRBJ2-1,NA,TGCGCCAGCAGTCCCGGGACTAGCCCCTACAATGAGCAGTTCTTC,CASSPGTSPYNEQFF
NA,TRBV7-2,TRBJ2-5,NA,TGTGCCAGCAGCTTATCTAGCCTGGGACAAGAGACCCAGTACTTC,CASSLSSLGQETQYF
NA,TRBV5-1,TRBJ1-3,NA,TGCGCCAGCAGCCTTAGCTCTGGAAACACCATATATTTT,CASSLSSGNTIYF
TRBD2,TRBV5-6,TRBJ2-2,NA,TGTGCCAGCAGCTTGGGGACCGGGACTAGCCTGTTTGGGGAGCTGTTTTTT,CASSLGTGTSLFGELFF
NA,TRBV7-8,TRBJ2-7,NA,TGTGCCAGCAGCTACTCGACAGTTGGGGCCGGCGAGCAGTACTTC,CASSYSTVGAGEQYF
NA,TRBV7-9,TRBJ2-4,NA,TGTGCCAGCAGCTTAAGTCTGGGGGGAAACATTCAGTACTTC,CASSLSLGGNIQYF
NA,TRBV29-1,TRBJ2-1,NA,TGCAGCATCCTTAGACTCGGGGATGAGCAGTTCTTC,CSILRLGDEQFF
NA,TRBV30,TRBJ1-2,NA,TGTGCCTGGAGTGCCCCAGCCCTTGACAGACCCTATGGCTACACCTTC,CAWSAPALDRPYGYTF
NA,TRBV10-3,TRBJ2-7,once,TGTGCCCTTCGGCTCGGGACTCCGTCCGACGAGCAGTACTTC,CALRLGTPSDEQYF
TRBD2,TRBV4-1,TRBJ2-3,once,TGCGCCAGCAGCCAGCTAGCGGGGGCTCGGGAAGATACGCAGTATTTT,CASSQLAGAREDTQYF
TRBD2,TRBV6-1,TRBJ2-7,NA,TGTGCCAGCACACCTAGCGGCGGCCACTACGAGCAGTACTTC,CASTPSGGHYEQYF
TRBD1,TRBV9,TRBJ1-1,few,TGTGCCAGCAGCACAACCTCAGGGGGAAGGACTGAAGCTTTCTTT,CASSTTSGGRTEAFF
TRBD1,TRBV23-1,TRBJ1-5,NA,TGCGCCAGCAGTCGGACAAGCAGGGGGAAGAAGCCCCAGCATTTT,CASSRTSRGKKPQHF
NA,TRBV7-8,TRBJ1-2,NA,TGTGCCAGCAGCTCTGAGATTCGGGGGGCGAGGGAATATGGCTACACCTTC,CASSSEIRGAREYGYTF
NA,TRBV28,TRBJ1-3,NA,TGTGCCAGCAGCCCTTCACTAGGTTCTGGAAACACCATATATTTT,CASSPSLGSGNTIYF